The present T cell receptor (beta chain) was sequenced within a study of T cells after posttransplantation cyclophosphamide. Whole-study results and caveats: Skin or GI-infiltrating T cells shared few TRB sequences with blood. TRB clonality was highly associated with recipient CMV seropositivity and reactivation. Donor CD8+ memory clones often dominated recipient blood repertoires at later times.

This clone appeared many times. Its antigen remains unknown. V lost 0 bases and J 8 bases, leaving 14 bases between the germline ends. CDR3 size: 14 residues. Germline V lookup: CDR1 SGHRS, CDR2 YFSETQ. Libraries were prepared by immunoSEQ multiplex PCR; TCRdb keeps only in-frame clonotypes and omits some of them. The sample is made up of 42,000 or so clones, none counted only once. On the day of bone marrow donation, the related graft donor provided peripheral blood. The rearrangement links TRBV5-1 to TRBJ1-2; D is ambiguous. Sequencing input: PBMCs. The TCR originated in a woman aged 50 to 60 in good health and a related stem cell transplant donor. In DNA form, the CDR3 reads TGCGCCAGCAGCTTGGACCACTCCGCTCGGGGCTACACCTTC. Translation gives CASSLDHSARGYTF.